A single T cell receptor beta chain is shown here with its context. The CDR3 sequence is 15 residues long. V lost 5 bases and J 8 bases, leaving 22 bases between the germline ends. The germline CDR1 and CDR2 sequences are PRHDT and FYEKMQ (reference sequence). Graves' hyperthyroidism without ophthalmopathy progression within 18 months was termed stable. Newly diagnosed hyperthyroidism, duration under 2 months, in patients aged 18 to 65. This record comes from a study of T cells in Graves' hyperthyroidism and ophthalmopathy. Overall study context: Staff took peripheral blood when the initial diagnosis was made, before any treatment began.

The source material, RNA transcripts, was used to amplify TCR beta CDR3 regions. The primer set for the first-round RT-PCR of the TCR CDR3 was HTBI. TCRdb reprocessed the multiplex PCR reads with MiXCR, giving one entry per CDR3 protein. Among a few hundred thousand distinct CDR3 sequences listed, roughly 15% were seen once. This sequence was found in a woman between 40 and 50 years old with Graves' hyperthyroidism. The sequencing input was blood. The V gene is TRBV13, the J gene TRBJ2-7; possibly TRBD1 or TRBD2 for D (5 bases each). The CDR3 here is CASSLTKLLGDQQYF. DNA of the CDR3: TGTGCCAGCAGCCTCACTAAATTATTGGGGGATCAGCAGTACTTC.